The source of this T cell receptor (beta chain) is a study of neurological immune-mediated disorders. Germline CDR1 is SGHAT and CDR2 is FQNNGV. The CDR3 extends over 13 amino acids. V was shortened by 5 bases and J by 9 bases, with 16 bases between the two germline ends. Sequencing runs each generated in excess of 180 million TCR-beta sequences derived from 15-18 subjects. TCRdb reanalysed the 5' RACE reads using MiXCR and keeps one entry per CDR3 protein. The sample lists about 65,000 distinct CDR3 sequences, around 4% seen once, with more than 2.5% in the top ten. As for this clonotype: Antigen specificity is unknown.

The study's findings and limits: The multiple sclerosis repertoire cluster had no association with any clinical or MRI feature. The greatest degree of TCR clonal expansion was observed in HTLV-1-associated myelopathy, with the lowest in multiple sclerosis, below that of healthy controls.

Input material: PBMCs. The V and J genes are TRBV11-2 and TRBJ2-5, with D perhaps TRBD1 (6 bases). This receptor was taken from a man over 45 with multiple sclerosis. The CDR3 nucleotides are TGTGCCAGCAGCCTCCGGGACAATGGACCCCAGTACTTC. It translates to CASSLRDNGPQYF.